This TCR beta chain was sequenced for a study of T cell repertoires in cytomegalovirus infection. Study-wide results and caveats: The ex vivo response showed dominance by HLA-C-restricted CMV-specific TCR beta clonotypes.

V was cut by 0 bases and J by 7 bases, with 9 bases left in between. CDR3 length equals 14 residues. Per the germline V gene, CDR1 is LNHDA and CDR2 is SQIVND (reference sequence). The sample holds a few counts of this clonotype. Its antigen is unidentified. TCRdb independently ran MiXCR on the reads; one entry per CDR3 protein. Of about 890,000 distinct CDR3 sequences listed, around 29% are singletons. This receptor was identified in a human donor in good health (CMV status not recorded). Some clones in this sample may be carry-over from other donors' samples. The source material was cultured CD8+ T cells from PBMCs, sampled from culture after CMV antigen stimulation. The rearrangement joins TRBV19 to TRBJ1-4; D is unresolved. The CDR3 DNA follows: TGTGCCAGTAGTATAGATCCCGGACGTGAAAAACTGTTTTTT. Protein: CASSIDPGREKLFF.